This T cell receptor (beta chain) was profiled in a study of blood T cell repertoires in COVID-19. This clone showed up just a few times. V shed 2 bases and J shed 0 bases, with 13 bases lying between them. The CDR3 contains 16 residues. Per the germline V gene, CDR1 is GTSNPN and CDR2 is SVGIG (reference sequence). Clones were sequenced by immunoSEQ multiplex PCR, and TCRdb holds only the in-frame ones, with some missing. Of 300,000 to 450,000 clones listed, 70% to 85% are singletons. The sample was peripheral blood. This receptor was obtained from a human donor with acute or convalescent COVID-19. The donor label of this sample is uncertain. The chain uses TRBV30 and TRBJ2-2, with a possible D match to TRBD2 (6 bases). The CDR3 region has the DNA TGTGCCTGGAGTCCACCGGGACTTGCGAACACCGGGGAGCTGTTTTTT. Translated: CAWSPPGLANTGELFF.